This T cell receptor beta chain was profiled in a study of response to subunit inactivated influenza vaccine. This clonotype was seen a handful of times. Its antigen is unidentified. V lost 5 bases to trimming and J lost 5 bases, with 10 bases between them. From germline, CDR1 is SGHRS and CDR2 YFSETQ. The CDR3 has 13 residues. Each CDR3 protein is one row after TCRdb ran MiXCR on the RT-PCR reads. The sample carries about 780,000 distinct CDR3 sequences, approximately 17% recorded once. Notes on the study in general: Only a handful of new T cells, the authors suggested, are recruited with each seasonal influenza vaccination.

Sample: PBMCs from blood, taken around 5 days after vaccination. The sequence derives from a man in his fifties or sixties who received an inactivated influenza vaccine. This chain uses TRBV5-1 with TRBJ1-4, with D possibly matching TRBD1 (5 bases). CDR3 nucleotide sequence: TGCGCCAGCAGACGGGACCCGAATGAAAAACTGTTTTTT. It yields the protein CASRRDPNEKLFF.